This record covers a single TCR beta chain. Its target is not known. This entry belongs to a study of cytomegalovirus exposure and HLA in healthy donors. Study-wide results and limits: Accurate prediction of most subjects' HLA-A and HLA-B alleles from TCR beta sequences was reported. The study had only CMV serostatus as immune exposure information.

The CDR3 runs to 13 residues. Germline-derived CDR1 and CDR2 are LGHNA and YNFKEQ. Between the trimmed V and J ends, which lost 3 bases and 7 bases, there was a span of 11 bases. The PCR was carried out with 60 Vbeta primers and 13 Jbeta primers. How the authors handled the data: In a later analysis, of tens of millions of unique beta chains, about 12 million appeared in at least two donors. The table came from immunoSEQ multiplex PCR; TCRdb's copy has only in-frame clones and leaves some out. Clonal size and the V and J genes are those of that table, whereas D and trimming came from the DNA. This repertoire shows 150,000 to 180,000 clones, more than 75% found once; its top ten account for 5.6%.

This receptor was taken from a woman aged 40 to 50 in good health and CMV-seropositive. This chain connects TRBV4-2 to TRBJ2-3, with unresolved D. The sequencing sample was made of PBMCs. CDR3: CASSHARANTQYF. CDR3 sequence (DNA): TGTGCCAGCAGCCACGCAAGAGCGAATACGCAGTATTTT.